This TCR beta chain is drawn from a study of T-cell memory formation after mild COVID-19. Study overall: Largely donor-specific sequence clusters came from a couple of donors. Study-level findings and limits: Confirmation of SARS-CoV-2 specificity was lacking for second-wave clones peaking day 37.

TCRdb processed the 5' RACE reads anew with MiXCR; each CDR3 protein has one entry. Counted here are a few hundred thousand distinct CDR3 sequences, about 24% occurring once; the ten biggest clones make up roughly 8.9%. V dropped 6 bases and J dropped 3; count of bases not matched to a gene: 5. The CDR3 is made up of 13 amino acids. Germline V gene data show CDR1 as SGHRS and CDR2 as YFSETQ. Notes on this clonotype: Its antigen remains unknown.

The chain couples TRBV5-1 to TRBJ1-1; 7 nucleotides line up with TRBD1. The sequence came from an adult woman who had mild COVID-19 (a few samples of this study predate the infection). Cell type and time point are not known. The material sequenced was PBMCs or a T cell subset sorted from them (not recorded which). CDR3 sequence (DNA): TGCGCCAGCAAGCGGGACAGTGACACTGAAGCTTTCTTT. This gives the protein CASKRDSDTEAFF.